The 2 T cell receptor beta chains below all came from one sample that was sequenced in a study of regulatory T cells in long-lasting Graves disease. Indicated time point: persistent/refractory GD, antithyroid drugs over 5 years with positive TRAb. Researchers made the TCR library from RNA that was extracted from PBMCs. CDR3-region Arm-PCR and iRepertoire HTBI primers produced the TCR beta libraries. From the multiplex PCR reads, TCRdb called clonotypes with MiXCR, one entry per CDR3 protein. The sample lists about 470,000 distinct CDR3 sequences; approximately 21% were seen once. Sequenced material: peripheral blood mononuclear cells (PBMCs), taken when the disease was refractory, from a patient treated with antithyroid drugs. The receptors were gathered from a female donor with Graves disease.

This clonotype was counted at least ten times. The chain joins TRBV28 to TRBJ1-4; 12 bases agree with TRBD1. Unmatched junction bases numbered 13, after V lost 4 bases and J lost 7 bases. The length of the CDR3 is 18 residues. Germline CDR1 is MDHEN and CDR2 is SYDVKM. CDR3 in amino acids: CASSSTRDRGQRGEKLFF. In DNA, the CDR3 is TGTGCCAGCAGTTCAACCCGGGACAGGGGGCAGAGGGGTGAAAAACTGTTTTTT.

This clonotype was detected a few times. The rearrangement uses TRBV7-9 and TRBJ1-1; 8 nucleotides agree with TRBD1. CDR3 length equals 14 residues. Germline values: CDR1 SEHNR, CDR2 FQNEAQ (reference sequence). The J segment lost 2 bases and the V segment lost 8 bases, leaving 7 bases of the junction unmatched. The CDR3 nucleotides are TGTGCCAGCGGCCGGACAGGGAGTAACACTGAAGCTTTCTTT. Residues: CASGRTGSNTEAFF.